Detailed here is one TCR beta chain. Germline is not matched at one junction end, which may reflect a read error. Per the germline V gene, CDR1 is SSHAT and CDR2 is FNYEAQ (reference sequence). The CDR3 sequence is 14 residues long. Assay: immunoSEQ multiplex PCR; the TCRdb copy retains only in-frame clones and omits some. Altogether over a million clones are present, 98% being singletons, with the ten largest covering approximately 0.4%. This record comes from a study of shared clonotypes between healthy human individuals. Looking at the study overall: The study enrolled two women and a few men aged 18 to 49.

This chain links TRBV7-7 with TRBJ2-5; a possible D gene is TRBD1 (6 bases). The source is a man in his thirties or forties in good health. The sequencing input was naive CD4+ T cells sorted from blood. Documented subset: CD45RA+ positively selected. The chain's CDR3 is CASSLGQTQETQYF. In DNA form, the CDR3 reads TGTGCTAGCAGCTTAGGACAGACCCAAGAGACCCAGTACTTC. The entire variable domain, with the rest obtained from reference TRBV7-7 and TRBJ2-5, is as follows: GAGVSQSPRYKVTKRGQDVTLRCDPISSHATLYWYQQALGQGPEFLTYFNYEAQPDKSGLPSDRFSAERPEGSISTLTIQRTEQRDSAMYRCASSLGQTQETQYFGPGTRLLVL.